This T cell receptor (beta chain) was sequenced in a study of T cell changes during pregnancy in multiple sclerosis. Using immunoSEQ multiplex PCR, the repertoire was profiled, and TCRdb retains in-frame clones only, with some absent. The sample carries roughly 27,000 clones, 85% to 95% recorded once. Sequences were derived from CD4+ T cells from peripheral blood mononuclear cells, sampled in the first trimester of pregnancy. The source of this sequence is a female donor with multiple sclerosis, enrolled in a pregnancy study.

CDR3 protein: CASSLRGTVPLFF. CDR3 nucleotide sequence: TGTGCCAGCAGCTTAAGGGGGACAGTGCCACTGTTTTTT. This rearrangement joins TRBV7-9 to TRBJ1-4; 7 nucleotides align to TRBD1. The CDR3 sequence is 13 residues long. The V segment lost 2 bases and the J segment 13 bases; nucleotides outside the gene matches: 7. Germline V CDR1 and CDR2: SEHNR, FQNEAQ (reference sequence).